The clone carrying this TCR beta chain turned up a few times. The data were obtained in a study of T cells after yellow fever vaccination. Each CDR3 protein is one row after TCRdb ran MiXCR on the 5' RACE reads. Of about 26,000 distinct CDR3 sequences in the sample, 4% to 5% were seen once. From germline, CDR1 is SGHRS and CDR2 YFSETQ. V lost 0 bases and J 2 bases, leaving 11 bases between the germline ends. CDR3 length: 15 amino acids. The rearrangement uses TRBV5-1 and TRBJ2-5; tentatively, D is TRBD2 (7 bases). This clonotype originated in a young man who received the YFV17D yellow fever vaccine. The source was PBMCs, either bulk or a sorted T-cell subset (CD4+, CD8+, memory, or dextramer-sorted; not recorded which), collected on the day of the yellow fever booster vaccination. The CDR3 coding sequence is TGCGCCAGCAGCTTGGGCGGGGGACAACAAGAGACCCAGTACTTC. Encoded protein: CASSLGGGQQETQYF.